The 26 T cell receptor beta chains listed next were all sequenced from one sample in a study of T cells in Graves' hyperthyroidism and ophthalmopathy. Template material for amplifying TCR beta CDR3 regions consisted of RNA transcripts. The HTBI primer set drove a first-round RT-PCR of the TCR CDR3. TCRdb re-called the multiplex PCR reads through MiXCR, storing one row per CDR3 protein. This repertoire shows approximately 210,000 distinct CDR3 sequences, roughly 17% found once; its top ten account for around 52%. The specimen sequenced was blood. The receptors were sampled from a man aged 50 or older with Graves' hyperthyroidism.

The chain combines TRBV28 with TRBJ2-3, with 12 bases matching TRBD2. CDR3 size: 17 residues. V was clipped by 6 bases and J by 7 bases; unmatched bases: 14. Germline V gives CDR1 MDHEN, CDR2 SYDVKM. This CDR3 reads CASSFQLTSGSSNTQYF. The DNA for the CDR3 is TGTGCCAGCAGCTTCCAATTGACTAGCGGGAGTAGTAATACGCAGTATTTT.

This clonotype came up many times. The CDR3 loop reads CASSLDATGNTGELFF. Here the CDR3 DNA reads TGTGCCAGCAGCTTAGATGCGACAGGGAATACCGGGGAGCTGTTTTTT. The V gene is TRBV7-2, the J gene TRBJ2-2; TRBD1 agrees at 7 bases. CDR1 and CDR2 (germline): SGHTA, FQGNSA. This CDR3 is built from 16 residues. After removal of 1 base from V and 5 bases from J, the junction contained 7 bases not matched to a gene. Based on the CDR3 plus reference TRBV7-2 and TRBJ2-2, the full variable domain is GAGVSQSPSNKVTEKGKDVELRCDPISGHTALYWYRQSLGQGLEFLIYFQGNSAPDKSGLPSDRFSAERTGGSVSTLTIQRTQQEDSAVYLCASSLDATGNTGELFFGEGSRLTVL.

This clonotype was counted a few times. The chain links TRBV20-1 to TRBJ2-7; D is ambiguous. Deletions cut 2 bases from V and 4 bases from J, with 15 bases between. The CDR3 has 14 residues. CDR1 and CDR2 from the germline V gene are DFQATT and SNEGSKA (reference sequence). The CDR3 bases are TGCAGTGCTAGAAAGACAATGATAGGTTACGAGCAGTACTTC. Translating it yields CSARKTMIGYEQYF.

The rearrangement uses TRBV28 and TRBJ2-1, with 15 nucleotides matching TRBD2. V gave up 4 bases and J gave up 1 base; unmatched junction bases: 5. Germline-derived CDR1 and CDR2 are MDHEN and SYDVKM. CDR3 size: 18 residues. The CDR3 reads CASSWGLAGGRSYNEQFF. Written as DNA, the CDR3 is TGTGCCAGCAGTTGGGGACTAGCGGGAGGCAGGTCCTACAATGAGCAGTTCTTC.

The chain recombines TRBV30 with TRBJ1-5; TRBD1 agrees at 11 bases. CDR3 length equals 13 residues. CDR1 GTSNPN and CDR2 SVGIG come from the germline V gene (reference sequence). V shed 3 bases and J 6 bases; nucleotides not matched to a gene: 1. The CDR3 nucleotides read TGTGCCTGGAGCGGACAGGGGGCTCAGCCCCAGCATTTT. Translated: CAWSGQGAQPQHF.

This clonotype has a count of ten or more. J is TRBJ2-1 and V is TRBV30; D unclear. Trimming shortened V by 2 bases and J by 7 bases, and 9 bases separated the two germline ends. Germline V lookup: CDR1 GTSNPN, CDR2 SVGIG (reference sequence). This CDR3 has 12 amino acids. The chain's CDR3 is CAWSLRSNEQFF. The CDR3 DNA sequence: TGTGCCTGGAGTCTGAGATCTAATGAGCAGTTCTTC.

The chain has TRBV7-2 and TRBJ2-1; 13 bases align to TRBD2. This CDR3 has 16 amino acids. V gave up 5 bases and J gave up 6 bases; unmatched junction bases: 7. The V gene's germline CDR1 is SGHTA and CDR2 FQGNSA. The CDR3 spells CASSTRTSGSLNEQFF. The CDR3 region has the DNA TGTGCCAGCAGCACCCGGACTAGCGGGAGTCTCAATGAGCAGTTCTTC.

This clonotype was observed a few times. The gene calls are TRBV19 and TRBJ2-7; D unclear. This CDR3 comprises 15 residues. Germline V gene data show CDR1 as LNHDA and CDR2 as SQIVND (reference sequence). V dropped 4 bases and J dropped 7 bases, with 20 bases sitting between them. This CDR3 is CASSTSQSPGREQYF. In DNA, the CDR3 is TGTGCCAGTAGTACGTCTCAGAGCCCAGGTCGTGAGCAGTACTTC.

The V call is TRBV6-1, the J call TRBJ1-1; the D is unclear. V lost 8 bases and J 4 bases, leaving 8 bases between the germline ends. In germline, CDR1 is MNHNS, CDR2 SASEGT. The CDR3 consists of 11 residues. In DNA form, the CDR3 reads TGTGCCAGCCGGAACCCCACTGAAGCTTTCTTT. Translating it yields CASRNPTEAFF.

This clonotype was found many times. The rearrangement links TRBV2 to TRBJ2-7, with 9 bases that match TRBD1. Trimming at V came to 3 bases and at J to 1 base, leaving 4 bases not matched to a gene. Germline-derived CDR1 and CDR2 are SNHLY and FYNNEI. The CDR3 covers 15 residues. The CDR3 nucleotides are TGTGCCAGCAGTGATGAAGGACAGGGGTCCTACGAGCAGTACTTC. This translates into CASSDEGQGSYEQYF.

This clonotype was picked up a small number of times. With a much larger clone just one base away, this may be a read error. The chain is built from TRBV11-3 and TRBJ2-3; 11 positions match TRBD1. The CDR3 length is 15 residues. Germline CDR1 is SGHNT and CDR2 is YENEEA. The CDR3 DNA sequence: TGTGCCGGCAGCGATGGACAGGGGGCCGCAGATACGCAGTATTTT. Amino acids: CAGSDGQGAADTQYF.

For this clonotype: The junction does not match germline at one end; this may be a read error. The chain combines TRBV19 with TRBJ2-3, with TRBD2 as a possible D gene (5 bases). The CDR3 loop spans 13 amino acids. Germline CDR1 is LNHDA and CDR2 is SQIVND (reference sequence). CDR3 sequence (DNA): TGTGCCAGTAGTAAGGCTAGCATAGATACGCAGTATTTT. Protein product: CASSKASIDTQYF.

The sample holds many counts of this clonotype. The chain carries TRBV10-3 and TRBJ2-5; D tentatively fits TRBD1 or TRBD2 (5 bases each). CDR3 length equals 13 residues. Germline lookup yields CDR1 ENHRY and CDR2 SYGVKD. V was trimmed by 5 bases and J by 1 base, leaving 8 bases between them. This CDR3 is CAISSGSQETQYF. CDR3 nucleotides: TGTGCCATCAGTTCAGGGAGCCAAGAGACCCAGTACTTC.

A word on this clonotype: A single base separates this from a much larger clone, so it may be a read error. V and J are TRBV12-3 or TRBV12-4 and TRBJ1-6; TRBD1 aligns across 7 bases. With V trimmed by 6 bases and J by 9 bases, 8 bases remained unmatched. CDR3 length: 14 residues. The CDR3 reads CASSVNRGGSPLHF. CDR3 DNA sequence: TGTGCCAGCAGCGTTAACAGGGGTGGTTCACCCCTCCACTTT.

This clonotype was picked up many times. The V call is TRBV28, the J call TRBJ2-7; D is unclear. Trimming cost V 2 bases and J 5 bases, with 7 bases left between them. Germline CDR1 is MDHEN and CDR2 is SYDVKM. CDR3 length: 12 residues. The CDR3 DNA follows: TGTGCCAGCAGTTTACTCCAGAACGAGCAGTACTTC. This translates into CASSLLQNEQYF.

This rearrangement joins TRBV12-3 or TRBV12-4 to TRBJ1-1; perhaps TRBD1 as D (6 bases). The CDR3 sequence is 14 residues long. Trimming cost V 7 bases and J 2 bases, with 14 bases left between them. The CDR3 protein is CASTREGGNTEAFF. The DNA of the CDR3 is TGTGCCAGCACAAGGGAGGGGGGCAACACTGAAGCTTTCTTT.

CDR3 nucleotide sequence: TGTGCCAGCAGCGTAGAGGGTAACTACGAGCAGTACTTC. This encodes CASSVEGNYEQYF. The chain recombines TRBV9 with TRBJ2-7; D is ambiguous. V gave up 0 bases and J gave up 3 bases, with 7 bases separating them. Germline loops: CDR1 SGDLS, CDR2 YYNGEE. The CDR3 consists of 13 residues.

There are many counts of this clonotype. The chain uses TRBV6-1 and TRBJ1-2; D uncertain. The CDR3 loop spans 15 amino acids. The germline V and J ends were trimmed by 4 bases and 4 bases, with 16 bases remaining between them. From germline, CDR1 is MNHNS and CDR2 SASEGT. CDR3 sequence: CASSVQSPAVYGYTF. In DNA, the CDR3 is TGTGCCAGCAGTGTTCAATCCCCAGCGGTCTATGGCTACACCTTC.

At least ten counts were recorded for this clonotype. CDR3 sequence reads: CASSQGQGNEKLFF. DNA of the CDR3: TGTGCCAGCAGTCAGGGACAGGGGAACGAAAAACTGTTTTTT. This chain connects TRBV12-3 or TRBV12-4 to TRBJ1-4, with TRBD1 matching 10 bases. With 5 bases clipped from V and 8 bases from J, the junction kept 5 bases outside the gene matches. This CDR3 has 14 amino acids.

CDR3 amino acids: CASSVARDSGSPDTGELFF. DNA of the CDR3: TGTGCCAGCAGCGTAGCTCGGGATAGCGGGAGTCCGGACACCGGGGAGCTGTTTTTT. This rearrangement joins TRBV9 to TRBJ2-2; TRBD2 aligns across 9 bases. Germline V lookup: CDR1 SGDLS, CDR2 YYNGEE. After removal of 0 bases from V and 3 bases from J, the junction contained 12 bases not matched to a gene. The CDR3 is made up of 19 amino acids.

The rearrangement links TRBV2 to TRBJ2-7; 9 nucleotides align to TRBD1. The CDR3 runs to 15 residues. Germline V gene data show CDR1 as SNHLY and CDR2 as FYNNEI. Germline trimming cut 6 bases from V and 2 bases from J; bases unmatched to any gene: 8. The CDR3 loop reads CASSDTGGRTYEQYF. CDR3 DNA: TGTGCCAGCAGCGACACAGGGGGCCGAACCTACGAGCAGTACTTC.

This clonotype was detected ten times or more. This chain joins TRBV6-2 or TRBV6-3 and TRBJ2-7; 12 nucleotides agree with TRBD2. CDR1 is MNHEY and CDR2 is SVGEGT in the germline V gene. The V gene end was trimmed by 6 bases and the J gene end by 3 bases; junction bases not matched to a gene: 9. The CDR3 length is 16 residues. The CDR3 sequence is CASSKLAGGLIYEQYF. The CDR3 region has the DNA TGTGCCAGCAGCAAACTAGCGGGAGGCCTAATCTACGAGCAGTACTTC.

This clonotype was seen many times. The CDR3 DNA is TGTGCCAGCAGCTTGGAGGGGGACATTCTCGATGAGCAGTTCTTC. Translation gives CASSLEGDILDEQFF. V and J are TRBV5-5 and TRBJ2-1; D may be TRBD1 (6 bases). Trimming removed 0 bases from V and 8 bases from J, with 15 bases in between. CDR1 is SGHKS, CDR2 YYEKEE, per germline (reference sequence). The CDR3 runs 15 residues.

At least ten counts were recorded for this clonotype. CDR3 protein: CASRFGVGALKETQYF. The CDR3 DNA reads TGTGCCAGCCGGTTCGGGGTCGGGGCGCTAAAGGAGACCCAGTACTTC. The chain uses TRBV2 and TRBJ2-5, with D possibly being TRBD1 or TRBD2 (5 bases each). Germline lookup yields CDR1 SNHLY and CDR2 FYNNEI. The CDR3 extends over 16 amino acids. Trimming left V 8 bases short and J 5 bases short, with 24 bases between.

This clonotype was seen more than once but under ten times. The chain recombines TRBV19 with TRBJ1-2; D is undetermined. Germline assignment: CDR1 LNHDA and CDR2 SQIVND (reference sequence). The CDR3 has 14 residues. V gave up 4 bases and J gave up 5 bases, with 14 bases separating them. CDR3 DNA sequence: TGTGCCAGTAGTACCGGGGATGGCAGTTATGGCTACACCTTC. Protein sequence: CASSTGDGSYGYTF.

In this sample, this clonotype turned up a few times. The V and J genes are TRBV10-2 and TRBJ2-1, with D perhaps TRBD2 (5 bases). Between the trimmed V and J ends, which lost 3 bases and 14 bases, there was a span of 14 bases. Germline-derived CDR1 and CDR2 are WSHSY and SAAADI. This CDR3 is built from 12 residues. The CDR3 nucleotides are TGCGCCAGCAGTGAACCCGGGGAGAAGGAGTTCTTC. Its protein is CASSEPGEKEFF.